The T cell receptor beta chain under discussion was sequenced for a study of response to subunit inactivated influenza vaccine. General observations from the study: Few additional T cells are recruited per seasonal influenza vaccination, authors suggested.

Comment on this clonotype: Its antigen is not identified.

MiXCR was run by TCRdb on the RT-PCR reads, yielding one entry per CDR3 protein. The sample consists of more than 700,000 distinct CDR3 sequences, about 20% of them appearing once. Germline assignment: CDR1 SEHNR and CDR2 FQNEAQ (reference sequence). Trimming cost V 5 bases and J 3 bases; bases outside gene matches: 4. The CDR3 consists of 16 residues. V usage is TRBV7-9 and J usage is TRBJ2-2; 12 nucleotides align to TRBD2. The sample was PBMCs from blood, taken 5 to 6 days after vaccination. The TCR comes from a man aged 50 to 59 who received an inactivated influenza vaccine. The CDR3 sequence: CASSTGLAGYTGELFF. CDR3 sequence (DNA): TGTGCCAGCAGCACCGGACTAGCGGGGTACACCGGGGAGCTGTTTTTT.